This T cell receptor beta chain was sequenced during a study of cytomegalovirus exposure and HLA in healthy donors (TCRdb year 2017). Turning to the overall study: In an earlier analysis of several hundred of the donors, 276 Gb of sequence data and 90 million to 120 million unique TCR beta sequences from roughly 180 million T cells were reported. An early release covering over 500 HLA-typed donors comprised 250 to 350 gigabases of sequencing data and roughly 85 million unique TCR sequences. Of the 300 to 450 genotyped donors, over 65% fell in the genetic ancestry cluster associated with self-reported Caucasian donors. The study was designed to test whether signatures of past pathogen exposure could be identified by cataloging public T cell receptors. The T cell repertoires of 670 or so subjects were profiled by immunosequencing and related to cytomegalovirus serostatus. A separate validation cohort of more than 100 different subjects was used in addition to the roughly 640-subject first cohort. To predict cytomegalovirus infection status, the study combined high-throughput TCR immunosequencing, statistical association of individual TCRs with disease status, and machine learning. To study patterns of TCR occurrence, a later analysis re-analyzed previously published TCR beta repertoires from 600 to 750 donors and added high-resolution HLA genotyping. Rather than drawing on any new phenotypic data, the later analysis identified candidate immune exposures from TCR beta sequences and the way those sequences occurred across donors. In an earlier analysis of about 590 of the donors, high-throughput TCR beta sequencing was used to judge whether each TCR beta V gene segment behaved as functional or pseudogenic. Donor age, sex, ethnicity and CMV serostatus were collected together with the repertoire data. In a later genetic analysis, genome-wide SNP genotypes for about 55% of the roughly 700 donors were used, and that subset was treated as a discovery cohort. All discovery cohort repertoires had been generated using a single sequencing platform. HLA typing covered class I and class II loci at four-digit resolution. The number of typed donors differed by locus: roughly 620-630 for A, B, C, DRB1 and DQB1; 522 for DQA1; some 610 for DPA1; and some 430 for DPB1. Because of strong linkage in the cohort, roughly five DR-DQ haplotypes were treated as single units for association and clustering. Among some 410 genotyped donors of the cohort, an average of around 240,000 unique TCR beta nucleotide sequences were sequenced per donor, roughly 18% of them non-productive. What the work shows at the level of the full study, not this receptor alone: The authors suggested that the approach could potentially be generalized to other disease states and immunological phenotypes. Immune exposure information for the cohort was limited to CMV serostatus. Most TCR sequences were observed very rarely across donors, whereas some public TCRs were present in many individuals. In a later analysis, most CMV-associated TCR beta chains were found to appear HLA-restricted, with HLA associations seemingly driven largely by CMV exposure. The presence/absence analyses assumed that sequencing depth was roughly uniform across donors, and that assumption may not be true. The cohort was sequenced for TCR beta chains only, and without alpha or paired-chain data the features that could be detected were limited. In an earlier analysis of 587 of the donors, most TCR beta V segments appeared in productive rearrangements about 87% or about 30% of the time, broadly matching IMGT annotations. A total of fewer than 200 TCR beta chains were listed by the study as associated with cytomegalovirus. A later analysis reported that several top co-occurrence clusters appeared linked to parvovirus B19, influenza, CMV and Epstein-Barr virus. Correlated functional status among segregating V segments might reflect linkage disequilibrium, but an unknown experimental factor could not be ruled out. Because counts were too low, around 18 rarely observed V segments, including chromosome 9 orphons, were left out of the earlier analysis of roughly 600 of the donors. Because HLA typing was unavailable for some donors at each locus, only the typed subset was used in association tests. A later analysis found that HLA-associated TCR beta chains were more clonally expanded and had lower generation probabilities than equally common non-associated chains. A further reported finding was that TCR beta sequences accurately predicted the HLA-A and HLA-B alleles for most subjects in the first cohort. In a later analysis, around 17,000 TCR beta sequences were associated with specific HLA alleles at a false discovery rate of 0.05. Three of the identified cytomegalovirus-associated TCR beta chains were confirmed in vitro to be specific for cytomegalovirus antigens. Some IMGT-functional V segments, including TRBV6-2 and TRBV6-3, could not be distinguished by the 87-base-pair reads and were therefore excluded. In a later genetic analysis, a missense DCLRE1C variant was associated with V-gene and J-gene trimming of TCR beta chains, and the association was replicated in an independent cohort. Cytomegalovirus status was reported to be diagnosed by the classifier with high specificity and sensitivity in both the original and validation cohorts. When HLA alleles, especially DR and DQ, strongly co-occurred, TCR associations were difficult to assign to individual alleles. According to a later analysis, TCR association rates differed among HLA loci, with DRB1 alleles showing the most associated TCRs and HLA-C alleles showing the fewest. According to a later genetic analysis, donors in an Asian-associated ancestry cluster had fewer N-insertions in productive TCRs than the approximately 610-donor mean. The sequencing pipeline was judged likely to have produced a cluster of highly shared sequence variants as a technical artifact.

The cohort was made up of 500 to 850 healthy bone marrow donors. At the time of sampling, every cohort member was nominally healthy, though immune exposures that went unrecorded were likely present. The donor tested CMV seronegative, placing the donor among the 350 or so seronegative members of the cohort. A peripheral blood sample was provided by each donor, and peripheral blood mononuclear cells were used for TCR beta sequencing. Genomic DNA extraction from the blood cell samples was performed with the Qiagen DNeasy Blood Extraction Kit. Based on the germline V gene, the CDR1 and CDR2 sequences are MGHRA and YSYEKL. Counted from cysteine to phenylalanine, this CDR3 has 17 amino acids. Only the CDR3 DNA is retained, 51 bases long and in frame from the first base. Between the V and J ends, shortened by 4 bases and 1 base respectively, the junction contains 17 bases. The library was produced with the immunoSEQ multiplex PCR assay. For the multiplex PCR, a mixture combining 60 forward primers for TCR Vbeta segments and 13 reverse primers for TCR Jbeta segments was used. The CDR3 region of rearranged TCR beta genes was amplified from genomic DNA with a multiplex PCR assay. The amplified TCR beta libraries were sequenced on the Illumina HiSeq System as 87-base-pair reads. Under the source paper's analysis protocol: A later analysis counted some 80 million unique TCR beta chains across the 666 repertoires, and some 11 million of these chains were shared by at least two donors. Raw reads were error-corrected and collapsed into unique sequences with a nearest-neighbor algorithm that merged closely related sequences to remove PCR and sequencing errors. CDR3 sequences were aligned to IMGT reference sequences to assign V, D and J gene segments. For a sequence to be retained, a match of at least six nucleotides to both a V gene segment and a J gene segment was required. A rearrangement was called productive if the CDR3 had no stop codons and remained in frame with V and J, and every other rearrangement was called non-productive. Following IMGT convention, CDR3 was defined as the stretch from the second conserved V-encoded cysteine to the conserved J-encoded phenylalanine. The earlier analysis of 587 of the donors excluded sequences that lacked an unambiguous match to a single V gene segment. In an earlier analysis of approximately 560 of the donors, a V segment was called functional when productive rearrangements were above 56.7%, and segregating when the standard deviation between donors exceeded 5%. A statistical classification framework was developed to diagnose cytomegalovirus status using the catalog of TCR beta chain sequences. In a later analysis, TCR nucleotide sequences were compared against IMGT/GENE-DB human TR gene sequences so that V and J genes could be assigned. Using the TCRdist pipeline, a later analysis assigned CDR3 sequences along with most-parsimonious VDJ recombination scenarios. A later analysis defined each TCR beta chain by its CDR3 amino acid sequence plus V-gene family, and excluded reads lacking a unique V-gene family. A later analysis removed 500 to 600 highly shared, low-generation-probability nucleotide sequences to deal with suspected cross-contamination and a sequencing artifact. In a later analysis, a clonal expansion index for each public chain was calculated from normalized within-repertoire ranks of inferred template counts. A later analysis computed generation probabilities with a VDJ recombination model fitted to out-of-frame rearrangements, and checked the results against IGoR. In a later analysis, TCR-TCR, TCR-HLA and TCR-CMV co-occurrence was scored with hypergeometric tests, and a repertoire-size bias correction was applied to TCR pairs. To estimate false discovery rates, a later analysis permuted the HLA or CMV assignments 20 times. In a later analysis, co-occurring TCRs were grouped using DBSCAN, with TCRdist sequence similarity added in when clustering inside HLA-allele-positive subsets. Repertoires with fewer than 30,000 or more than 120,000 public chains, plus five repertoires with anomalous nucleotide sharing, were excluded from co-occurrence clustering. TCRdb holds this immuneACCESS table with in-frame rearrangements only. Some clones are missing; in checked studies, unresolved V genes explain under half, and the rest has no known cause. V and J calls plus clone size are reproduced from that table; the DNA served to infer D and trimming. The sample data list 150,000 or so clones, and approximately 69% of these were observed just once. Of the sample, about 2% is held by the ten largest clones.

As concerns this clone: The target of this receptor is not known. No much larger clone exists at a distance of one base, and base qualities are not known.

Sequencing was carried out using PBMCs. The sequence was obtained from a man aged 25-45 years in good health and CMV-seronegative. In this chain, TRBV4-1 is recombined with TRBJ1-5, and possibly TRBD1, on 6 matching bases. The DNA sequence reads TGCGCCAGCAGCCCCCCCGGACAGTTGACCAGCAATCAGCCCCAGCATTTT. Its translation is CASSPPGQLTSNQPQHF.